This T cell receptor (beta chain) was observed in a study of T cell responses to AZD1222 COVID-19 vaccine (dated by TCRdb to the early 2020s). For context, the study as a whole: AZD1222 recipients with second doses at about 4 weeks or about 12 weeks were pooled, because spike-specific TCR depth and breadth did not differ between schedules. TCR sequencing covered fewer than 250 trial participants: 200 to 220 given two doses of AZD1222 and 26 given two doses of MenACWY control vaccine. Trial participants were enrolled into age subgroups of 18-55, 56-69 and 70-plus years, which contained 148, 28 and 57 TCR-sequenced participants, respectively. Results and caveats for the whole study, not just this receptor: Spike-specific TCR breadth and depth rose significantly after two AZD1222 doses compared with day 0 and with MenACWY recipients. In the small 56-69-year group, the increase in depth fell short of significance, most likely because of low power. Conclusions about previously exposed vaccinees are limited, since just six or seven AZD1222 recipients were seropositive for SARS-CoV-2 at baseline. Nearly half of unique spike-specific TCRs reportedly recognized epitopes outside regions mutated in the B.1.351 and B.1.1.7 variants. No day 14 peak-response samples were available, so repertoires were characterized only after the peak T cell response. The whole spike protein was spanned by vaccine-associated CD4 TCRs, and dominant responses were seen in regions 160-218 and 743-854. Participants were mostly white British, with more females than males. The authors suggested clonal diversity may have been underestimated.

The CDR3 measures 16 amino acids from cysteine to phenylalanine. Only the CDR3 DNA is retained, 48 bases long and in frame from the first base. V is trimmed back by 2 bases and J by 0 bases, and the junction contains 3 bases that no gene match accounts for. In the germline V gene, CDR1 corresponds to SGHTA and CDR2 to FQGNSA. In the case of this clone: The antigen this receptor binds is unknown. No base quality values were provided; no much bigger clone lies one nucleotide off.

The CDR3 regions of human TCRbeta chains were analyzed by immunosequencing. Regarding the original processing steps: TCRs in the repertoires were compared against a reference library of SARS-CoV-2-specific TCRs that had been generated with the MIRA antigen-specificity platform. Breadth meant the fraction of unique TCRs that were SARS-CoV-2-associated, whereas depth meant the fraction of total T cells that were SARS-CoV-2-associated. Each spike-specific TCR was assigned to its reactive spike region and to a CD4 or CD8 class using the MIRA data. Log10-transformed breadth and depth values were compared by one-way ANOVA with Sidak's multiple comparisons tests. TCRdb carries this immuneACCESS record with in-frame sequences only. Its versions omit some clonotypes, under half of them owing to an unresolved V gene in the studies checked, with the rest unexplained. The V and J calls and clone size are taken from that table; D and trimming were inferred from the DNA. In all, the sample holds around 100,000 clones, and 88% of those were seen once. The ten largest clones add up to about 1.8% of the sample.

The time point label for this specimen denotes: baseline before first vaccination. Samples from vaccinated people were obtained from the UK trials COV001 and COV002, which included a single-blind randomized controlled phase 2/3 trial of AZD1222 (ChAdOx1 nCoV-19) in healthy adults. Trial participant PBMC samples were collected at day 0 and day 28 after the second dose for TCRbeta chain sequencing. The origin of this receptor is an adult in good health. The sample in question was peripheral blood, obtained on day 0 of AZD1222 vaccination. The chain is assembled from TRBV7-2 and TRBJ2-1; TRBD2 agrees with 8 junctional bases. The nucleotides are TGTGCCAGCAGCTTATCCAGCGGGAGCTCCTACAATGAGCAGTTCTTC. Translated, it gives CASSLSSGSSYNEQFF.